What follows describes a single T cell receptor beta chain. Its antigen remains unknown. The data were taken from a study of cytomegalovirus exposure and HLA in healthy donors. Regarding the study as a whole: In a later analysis, first-cohort TCR clusters were found to tend to co-occur in the approximately 120 validation repertoires. According to reports, the classifier identified cytomegalovirus status with high specificity and sensitivity.

Repertoires were generated with immunoSEQ multiplex PCR, while TCRdb's copy carries only in-frame clones and drops some. The table has about 250,000 clones, about 88% seen once; the top ten hold 12%. V lost 0 bases, J lost 5 bases, and 1 base stayed unmatched. Germline assignment: CDR1 MNHEY and CDR2 SVGAGI. This CDR3 is 15 amino acids long. Separation from the approximately 710-subject first cohort characterized the roughly 110-subject validation cohort, to which the donors belonged. V and J are TRBV6-5 and TRBJ1-4; 9 bases agree with TRBD1. The receptor was isolated from a young man in good health and CMV-seropositive. Sequenced sample: PBMCs. The CDR3 spells CASSYSGQGNEKLFF. The CDR3 DNA is TGTGCCAGCAGTTACTCGGGACAGGGCAATGAAAAACTGTTTTTT.